This note documents a single T cell receptor (beta chain) sequence. Germline V CDR1 and CDR2: SGHRS, YFSETQ. Trimming removed 4 bases from V and 6 bases from J, with 14 bases in between. The CDR3 totals 15 residues. The data were obtained in a study of blood T cell repertoires in COVID-19. Whole-study context: Whether acute or convalescent, the COVID-19 samples came from the United States, Italy and Spain. PBMCs, B-cell-depleted T cells, or T cells were the source of the cDNA or gDNA that made up the material.

This table comes from immunoSEQ multiplex PCR, and its TCRdb copy is limited to in-frame clones, with some not included. The sample consists of approximately 5,000 clones, approximately 88% of them appearing once. The clonotype originates from a human donor in a cohort sampled during active COVID-19. The chain carries TRBV5-1 and TRBJ1-6; perhaps TRBD1 as D (5 bases). The material sequenced was peripheral blood. The CDR3, as DNA: TGCGCCAGCAGCCCCCGGTGGGGGGGTAATTCACCCCTCCACTTT. Translated, it gives CASSPRWGGNSPLHF.